This is a list of T cell receptor beta chains from one sample in a study of shared clonotypes between healthy human individuals. Profiling relied on immunoSEQ multiplex PCR, and the TCRdb table lists in-frame clones only, not all of them. The sample has about 1 million clones; 65% to 75% are singletons. Sequencing input: memory CD4+ T cells sorted from blood. The receptors originated from a man aged 18 to 29 in good health. Both conserved end residues are part of each CDR3. The order of the fields is V gene, J gene, clone size, D gene, CDR3 protein, CDR3 DNA. The D gene is left open where the match is weak. Clone size, where shown, is once, few, many, or a class for clones that have expanded.

>TRBV5-1|TRBJ2-3|NA|TRBD2
CASSLDPSGSGTDTQYF
TGCGCCAGCAGCTTAGACCCAAGCGGGAGTGGCACAGATACGCAGTATTTT
>TRBV2|TRBJ1-2|NA|TRBD1
CASSEMGQDYGYTF
TGTGCCAGCAGTGAAATGGGACAGGACTATGGCTACACCTTC
>TRBV5-1|TRBJ1-5|NA|TRBD1
CASSATGGSNQPQHF
TGCGCCAGCAGCGCGACAGGGGGTAGCAATCAGCCCCAGCATTTT
>TRBV2|TRBJ1-5|NA|TRBD1
CASSPGQGPNQPQHF
TGTGCCAGCAGTCCGGGACAGGGGCCCAATCAGCCCCAGCATTTT
>TRBV6-1|TRBJ2-6|NA|NA
CASSEGRHLAGANVLTF
TGTGCCAGCAGTGAAGGACGGCATTTAGCTGGGGCCAACGTCCTGACTTTC
>TRBV6-5|TRBJ1-2|NA|TRBD1
CASRGTGLNYGYTF
TGTGCCAGCAGAGGGACAGGGCTAAACTATGGCTACACCTTC
>TRBV29-1|TRBJ2-7|NA|NA
CSVESDNEQYF
TGCAGCGTTGAATCGGATAACGAGCAGTACTTC
>TRBV10-3|TRBJ2-5|NA|TRBD1
CAIRRQGEETQYF
TGTGCCATCAGAAGACAGGGCGAAGAGACCCAGTACTTC
>TRBV4-3|TRBJ2-7|few|TRBD1
CASSQQTGTGYYEQYF
TGCGCCAGCAGCCAACAAACCGGGACAGGGTACTACGAGCAGTACTTC
>TRBV6-5|TRBJ1-2|NA|NA
CASSQGRTYGYTF
TGTGCCAGCAGTCAGGGACGGACCTATGGCTACACCTTC
>TRBV28|TRBJ2-3|NA|NA
CASSSGGADTQYF
TGTGCCAGCAGTTCGGGTGGCGCAGATACGCAGTATTTT
>TRBV27|TRBJ1-1|few|NA
CASSLRGNTEAFF
TGTGCCAGCAGTTTAAGGGGGAACACTGAAGCTTTCTTT
>TRBV5-6|TRBJ1-6|few|NA
CASSKRGGLKGPVAHF
TGTGCCAGCAGCAAGCGGGGCGGTCTGAAAGGCCCCGTCGCCCACTTT
>TRBV27|TRBJ2-3|NA|TRBD2
CASSIRTSGRADTQYF
TGTGCCAGCAGTATCCGGACTAGCGGGAGAGCAGATACGCAGTATTTT
>TRBV9|TRBJ2-1|NA|NA
CASSHGTYNEQFF
TGTGCCAGCTCCCACGGCACCTACAATGAGCAGTTCTTC
>TRBV18|TRBJ2-7|NA|TRBD1
CASSPLGQGASEQYF
TGTGCCAGCTCACCGCTAGGACAGGGGGCGAGCGAGCAGTACTTC
>TRBV5-1|TRBJ1-3|few|NA
CASSSDRVSGNTIYF
TGCGCCAGCAGCTCCGACAGAGTCTCTGGAAACACCATATATTTT
>TRBV7-2|TRBJ2-1|NA|TRBD1
CASSYRQGNEQFF
TGTGCCAGCAGCTACCGACAGGGGAATGAGCAGTTCTTC
>TRBV4-3|TRBJ2-7|NA|NA
CASSQVLLGEQYF
TGCGCCAGCAGCCAAGTCCTCCTCGGCGAGCAGTACTTC
>TRBV5-6|TRBJ1-1|few|NA
CASSLLDGMNTEAFF
TGTGCCAGCAGTCTCCTGGACGGTATGAACACTGAAGCTTTCTTT
>TRBV30|TRBJ2-5|NA|TRBD2
CAWSLGLAGETQYF
TGTGCCTGGTCTTTAGGGCTAGCGGGGGAGACCCAGTACTTC
>TRBV2|TRBJ1-2|few|NA
CASSEFETNLF
TGTGCCAGCAGTGAATTCGAAACAAACCTCTTC
>TRBV5-1|TRBJ2-3|NA|NA
CASSLARGANTDTQYF
TGCGCCAGCAGCTTGGCCCGGGGGGCGAACACAGATACGCAGTATTTT
>TRBV6-4|TRBJ2-2|NA|NA
CASSEVGGLTGELFF
TGTGCCAGCAGTGAAGTGGGGGGGCTCACCGGGGAGCTGTTTTTT
>TRBV5-1|TRBJ2-7|NA|TRBD1
CASSETGDAYEQYF
TGCGCCAGCAGCGAGACAGGGGATGCCTACGAGCAGTACTTC
>TRBV10-3|TRBJ2-7|NA|NA
CAIKEGPALSYEQYF
TGTGCCATCAAGGAAGGTCCGGCCCTCTCCTACGAGCAGTACTTC
>TRBV7-9|TRBJ2-1|few|NA
CASSLEAGATYNEQFF
TGTGCCAGCAGCTTAGAAGCAGGGGCCACCTACAATGAGCAGTTCTTC
>TRBV28|TRBJ1-2|NA|TRBD1
CASGGQPSHNYGYTF
TGTGCCAGCGGGGGACAGCCGTCCCACAACTATGGCTACACCTTC